This T cell receptor (beta chain) was recovered during a study of CXCR3-negative and CXCR3-positive naive CD8 T cells. Broader study findings: Naive cells that were CXCR3-negative or CXCR3-positive used TRBV-TRBJ genes alike, while memory cells diverged. Diversity ran similarly high across both naive subsets but far lower in memory CD8+ cells.

Preparation of TRB cDNA libraries relied on 5' RACE carrying UMI labels. Reanalyzing the 5' RACE reads, TCRdb keeps one entry per CDR3 protein, without DNA. Its table records about 23,000 distinct CDR3 sequences. This CDR3 is built from 15 residues. Turning to this clonotype: Its antigen is unknown.

This chain joins TRBV12-3 or TRBV12-4 and TRBJ2-7; TCRdb outputs TRBD1, but without DNA this stays unchecked. This sequence was found in a human donor in good health. Some clones in this sample may be carry-over from other donors' samples. Sequenced input: memory CD8+ T cells from blood. This CDR3 reads CASSPTGQGNYEQYF.